This passage covers 16 T cell receptor beta chains from one sample sequenced in a study of cytomegalovirus exposure and HLA in healthy donors. Assay: immunoSEQ multiplex PCR; the TCRdb copy retains only in-frame clones and omits some. This table holds under 200,000 clones, 84% found once. Sequencing used PBMCs. The receptors come from a man aged 18 to 29 in good health and CMV-seropositive.

This clone was seen only once. V gene TRBV5-1 combines with J gene TRBJ2-7, with 9 bases matching TRBD1. CDR1 SGHRS and CDR2 YFSETQ come from the germline V gene. The CDR3 totals 15 residues. The V segment lost 0 bases and the J segment 3 bases; nucleotides outside the gene matches: 4. The CDR3 bases are TGCGCCAGCAGCTTGGTAGGGACAGGGAACTACGAGCAGTACTTC. Its translation is CASSLVGTGNYEQYF.

The chain uses TRBV11-1 and TRBJ2-7, with 7 bases aligning to TRBD2. Germline CDR1 reads SGHAT; CDR2 reads FQDESV (reference sequence). J gave up 6 bases and V 5 bases, and 7 bases lay outside the gene matches. The CDR3 consists of 13 residues. The CDR3 nucleotides are TGTGCCAGCAGCGTGGTTCGGGAGGCCGAGCAGTACTTC. Residues: CASSVVREAEQYF.

The chain joins TRBV7-2 to TRBJ2-7; D possibly corresponds to TRBD2 (6 bases). This CDR3 region has 16 residues. Germline V lookup: CDR1 SGHTA, CDR2 FQGNSA. Trimming left V 4 bases short and J 5 bases short, with 21 bases between. The CDR3 DNA reads as TGTGCCAGCAGCTCCGCCCGGGGGAGGTATGTACACGAGCAGTACTTC. This codes for CASSSARGRYVHEQYF.

This clone was observed a few times. The genes are TRBV5-1 and TRBJ1-2; D possibly corresponds to TRBD1 (6 bases). Trimming took off 1 base at V and 5 bases at J, with 12 bases between the two ends. CDR3 size: 14 residues. From germline, CDR1 is SGHRS and CDR2 YFSETQ. CDR3 loop: CASSLRQTGYGYTF. DNA of the CDR3: TGCGCCAGCAGCTTGAGGCAAACAGGGTATGGCTACACCTTC.

The chain employs TRBV29-1 and TRBJ2-6; D ambiguous. The CDR3 extends over 13 amino acids. CDR1 is SQVTM, CDR2 ANQGSEA, per germline. V was cut by 4 bases and J by 4 bases, with 8 bases left in between. The CDR3 bases are TGCAGCGTTGCACTAACCGGGGCCAACGTCCTGACTTTC. Translated, it gives CSVALTGANVLTF. Full variable domain (missing parts from reference TRBV29-1 and TRBJ2-6): SAVISQKPSRDICQRGTSLTIQCQVDSQVTMMFWYRQQPGQSLTLIATANQGSEATYESGFVIDKFPISRPNLTFSTLTVSNMSPEDSSIYLCSVALTGANVLTFGAGSRLTVL.

The chain carries TRBV4-2 and TRBJ2-1; the match to TRBD2 covers 13 bases. Germline CDR1 and CDR2: LGHNA and YNFKEQ. The V and J ends lost 5 bases and 14 bases, in that order; junction bases with no gene match: 12. The CDR3 sequence is 15 residues long. CDR3 coding DNA: TGTGCCAGCAGCGAGACCGGGACTAGCGGGGCCGCCAAGTTCTTC. As protein: CASSETGTSGAAKFF.

In its sample, this clone was seen once. The V gene is TRBV10-3, the J gene TRBJ2-7; D perhaps matches TRBD1 (7 bases). The germline V gene encodes CDR1 ENHRY and CDR2 SYGVKD. V was clipped by 5 bases and J by 6 bases, with 17 bases between them. The CDR3 consists of 14 residues. The DNA of the CDR3 is TGTGCCATCAGTCCAGACAGGGTGGGAGGCGAGCAGTACTTC. This gives the protein CAISPDRVGGEQYF.

The sample holds one count of this clone. The J gene is TRBJ2-4, the V gene TRBV2; 7 positions match TRBD2. The J segment lost 6 bases and the V segment lost 1 base, leaving 6 bases of the junction unmatched. Looked up from germline, CDR1 is SNHLY and CDR2 is FYNNEI. CDR3 length: 15 residues. CDR3 coding DNA: TGTGCCAGCAGTGAAGGGGGGGGTCGGGTAAACATTCAGTACTTC. Protein sequence: CASSEGGGRVNIQYF. Full variable domain (rest looked up from reference TRBV2 and TRBJ2-4): EPEVTQTPSHQVTQMGQEVILRCVPISNHLYFYWYRQILGQKVEFLVSFYNNEISEKSEIFDDQFSVERPDGSNFTLKIRSTKLEDSAMYFCASSEGGGRVNIQYFGAGTRLSVL.

The rearrangement joins TRBV4-3 to TRBJ2-2; 12 bases are shared with TRBD2. V was pared by 1 base and J by 5 bases, with 5 bases of the junction left unmatched. CDR1 is LGHNA and CDR2 is YSLEER in the germline V gene. The CDR3 sequence is 17 residues long. The CDR3 loop reads CASSQGRLAGVTGELFF. The CDR3 nucleotides read TGCGCCAGCAGCCAAGGGCGACTAGCGGGAGTTACCGGGGAGCTGTTTTTT.

This chain connects TRBV27 to TRBJ1-4; possibly TRBD1 for D (6 bases). The CDR3 has 13 amino acids. Trimming cost V 5 bases and J 7 bases, with 11 bases left between them. Germline values: CDR1 MNHEY, CDR2 SMNVEV (reference sequence). CDR3 region: CASSQFRGEKLFF. The CDR3 DNA is TGTGCCAGCAGTCAATTCAGGGGTGAAAAACTGTTTTTT.

This chain uses TRBV5-1 with TRBJ2-1, with D possibly being TRBD2 (6 bases). Trimming left V 2 bases short and J 6 bases short, with 18 bases between. Germline values: CDR1 SGHRS, CDR2 YFSETQ. The CDR3 totals 16 residues. The CDR3 here is CASSFRADLGGNEQFF. CDR3 nucleotides: TGCGCCAGCAGCTTTAGGGCGGACTTGGGGGGCAATGAGCAGTTCTTC. The whole variable domain, filled in from reference TRBV5-1 and TRBJ2-1, reads KAGVTQTPRYLIKTRGQQVTLSCSPISGHRSVSWYQQTPGQGLQFLFEYFSETQRNKGNFPGRFSGRQFSNSRSEMNVSTLELGDSALYLCASSFRADLGGNEQFFGPGTRLTVL.

The chain recombines TRBV7-9 with TRBJ2-7; D might be TRBD1 (5 bases). There are 13 residues in the CDR3. The germline V gene encodes CDR1 SEHNR and CDR2 FQNEAQ (reference sequence). The ends were cut back, 2 bases at V and 5 bases at J, with 10 bases in the middle. The CDR3 region has the DNA TGTGCCAGCAGCTTAAGGGGTGGCCACGAGCAGTACTTC. Residues: CASSLRGGHEQYF.

The V and J genes are TRBV21-1 and TRBJ1-2; the table assigns TRBD1, which was not confirmed against the DNA. TRBV21-1 is tagged as a pseudogene. This CDR3 has 15 amino acids. DNA of the CDR3: TGTGCCAGCAGCCCCCCGGGACAGGGAAACTATGGCTACACCTTC. Its protein is CASSPPGQGNYGYTF.

This clone was found once. Other DNA sequences in the sample encode the same CDR3. This chain connects TRBV14 to TRBJ2-7; D call uncertain. Deletions cut 1 base from V and 2 bases from J, with 3 bases between. Germline assignment: CDR1 SGHDN and CDR2 FVKESK. CDR3 length: 12 amino acids. CDR3 in amino acids: CASSQVTYEQYF. The CDR3, as DNA: TGTGCCAGCAGCCAAGTCACCTACGAGCAGTACTTC.

This clone was found once. The gene calls are TRBV7-2 and TRBJ2-7, with TRBD2 matching over 8 bases. J gave up 0 bases and V 2 bases, and 9 bases lay outside the gene matches. The CDR3 has 17 amino acids. Germline V gene data show CDR1 as SGHTA and CDR2 as FQGNSA. CDR3 bases: TGTGCCAGCAGCTTATTCACTGTTAGCGGGACCTCCTACGAGCAGTACTTC. This encodes CASSLFTVSGTSYEQYF. Full variable domain (rest looked up from reference TRBV7-2 and TRBJ2-7): GAGVSQSPSNKVTEKGKDVELRCDPISGHTALYWYRQSLGQGLEFLIYFQGNSAPDKSGLPSDRFSAERTGGSVSTLTIQRTQQEDSAVYLCASSLFTVSGTSYEQYFGPGTRLTVT.

The genes are TRBV5-4 and TRBJ2-2; 7 nucleotides match TRBD2. The length of the CDR3 is 14 residues. The J segment lost 3 bases and the V segment lost 4 bases, leaving 3 bases of the junction unmatched. Per the germline V gene, CDR1 is SGHNT and CDR2 is YYREEE (reference sequence). CDR3 region: CASSGGGYTGELFF. CDR3 nucleotide sequence: TGTGCCAGCAGCGGGGGGGGGTACACCGGGGAGCTGTTTTTT.